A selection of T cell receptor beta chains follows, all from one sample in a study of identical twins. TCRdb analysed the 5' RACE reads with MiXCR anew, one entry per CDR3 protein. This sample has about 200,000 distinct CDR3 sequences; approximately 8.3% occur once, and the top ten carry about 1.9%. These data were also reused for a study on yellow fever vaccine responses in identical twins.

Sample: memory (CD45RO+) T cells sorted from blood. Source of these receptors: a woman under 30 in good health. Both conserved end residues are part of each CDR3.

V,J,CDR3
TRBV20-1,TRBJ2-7,CSAASGPYEQYF
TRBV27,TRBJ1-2,CASSSRPGQGSYGYTF
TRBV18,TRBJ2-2,CASSPIETGNTGELFF
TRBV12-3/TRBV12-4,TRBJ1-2,CASSRDNYGYTF
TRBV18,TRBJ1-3,CASSMGQGSNTIYF
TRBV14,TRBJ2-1,CASRQGSYNEQFF
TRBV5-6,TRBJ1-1,CASSFRVSNTEAFF
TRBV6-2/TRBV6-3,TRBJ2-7,CASSYVSGQNSWEQYF
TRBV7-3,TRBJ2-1,CASSSTGGKGEQFF
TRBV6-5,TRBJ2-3,CASSLGQGDTDTQYF
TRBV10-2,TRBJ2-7,CASSESLGGTSSGAF
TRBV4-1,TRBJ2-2,CASSSGQGSNTGELFF
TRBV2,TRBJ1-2,CASTTGVGNYGYTF
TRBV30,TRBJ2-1,CALGLAGDHNEQFF
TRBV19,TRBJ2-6,CASSPSGTGANVLTF
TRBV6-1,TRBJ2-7,CASSEGYRGAISYEQYF
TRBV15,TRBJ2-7,CATSRDSGARGEQYF
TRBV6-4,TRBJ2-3,CASSIGPDTDTQYF
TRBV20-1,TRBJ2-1,CSARAQGGYNEQFF
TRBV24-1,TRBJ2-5,CATSDSTGGETQYF
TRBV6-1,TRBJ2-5,CASTLKLGLAAQYF
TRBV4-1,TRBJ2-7,CASSQVAGADYEQYF
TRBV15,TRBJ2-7,CATSSPRGQSYEQYF
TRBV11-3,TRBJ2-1,CASSLDSGRGGRHEQFF
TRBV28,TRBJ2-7,CATRLAGEPEQYF
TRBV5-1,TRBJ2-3,CASSLQTGRRTDTQYF
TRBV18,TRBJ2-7,CASSPPDRSYEQYF
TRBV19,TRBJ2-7,CASSTTTSGRREQYF
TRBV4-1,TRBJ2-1,CASSQVEAGGAYNEQFF
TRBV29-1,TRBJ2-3,CSSTGTRASDTQYF
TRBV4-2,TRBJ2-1,CAISPGWGRNYDNEQFF
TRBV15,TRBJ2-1,CATIPDSAYNEQFF
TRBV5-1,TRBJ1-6,CASSLDRGQNSPLHF
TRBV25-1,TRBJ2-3,CASSDGLAQSDTQYF
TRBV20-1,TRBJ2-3,CSARRLASTDTQYF
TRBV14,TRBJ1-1,CASSPIGQGSTEAFF
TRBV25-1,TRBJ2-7,CASSESGVPTYEQYF
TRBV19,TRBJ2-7,CASSITGTATPYEQYF
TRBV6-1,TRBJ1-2,CASSDGQGARGYTF
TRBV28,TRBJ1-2,CASSFRGVDRGYTF
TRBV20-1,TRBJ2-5,CSASSGGFQETQYF
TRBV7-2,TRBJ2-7,CASSLGPASGSNYEQYF
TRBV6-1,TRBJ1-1,CASRVWGSNTEAFF
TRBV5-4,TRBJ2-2,CASSLTRTHTGELFF
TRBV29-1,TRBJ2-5,CSVAGGPGRETQYF
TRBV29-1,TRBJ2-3,CSAVRGGRDTQYF
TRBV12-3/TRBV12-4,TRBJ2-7,CASSLSDSSYEQYF
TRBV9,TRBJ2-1,CASSVASGYNEQFF
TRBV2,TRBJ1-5,CASSEGSGTGSQPQHF
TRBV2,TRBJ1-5,CASSQVINQPQHF
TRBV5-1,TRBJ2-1,CASSLELAGAVGNEQFF
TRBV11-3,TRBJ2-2,CASSGDRGSGELFF
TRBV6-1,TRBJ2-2,CASSEENVNTGELFF
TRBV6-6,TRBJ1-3,CASNTGGGNTIYF
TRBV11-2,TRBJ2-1,CASSLGLAGSYNEQFF
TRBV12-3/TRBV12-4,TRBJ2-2,CASSLDRGSPGELFF
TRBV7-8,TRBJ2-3,CASSLVQGRTDTQYF
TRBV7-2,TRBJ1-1,CASSLAPRSEAFF
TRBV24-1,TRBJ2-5,CATSERTTGGETQYF